Sequencing of this T cell receptor beta chain was carried out in a study of blood T cell repertoires in COVID-19. Study-level background: From the United States, Italy and Spain came samples of acute and convalescent COVID-19. The analysed material was cDNA or gDNA that came from T cells, B-cell-depleted T cells, or PBMCs.

In the original analysis: Reference gene primer amplification yielded estimated nucleated cell counts. Libraries were prepared by immunoSEQ multiplex PCR; TCRdb keeps only in-frame clonotypes and omits some of them. V and J calls and clone size are those listed in that table; D and trimming were worked out from the DNA. Among 4,000 to 5,500 clones listed, 70% to 90% were seen once. Sequencing was performed on peripheral blood. The clonotype originates from a man between 65 and 79 years old with COVID-19, enrolled during active disease.

This CDR3 reads CASSRSGKVTGELFF. DNA for the CDR3: TGTGCCAGTAGTCGGTCGGGGAAGGTCACCGGGGAGCTGTTTTTT. This chain joins TRBV19 and TRBJ2-2, with TRBD2 as a possible D gene (5 bases). The length of the CDR3 is 15 residues. Germline V gene data show CDR1 as LNHDA and CDR2 as SQIVND (reference sequence). V was pared by 5 bases and J by 4 bases, with 14 bases between.